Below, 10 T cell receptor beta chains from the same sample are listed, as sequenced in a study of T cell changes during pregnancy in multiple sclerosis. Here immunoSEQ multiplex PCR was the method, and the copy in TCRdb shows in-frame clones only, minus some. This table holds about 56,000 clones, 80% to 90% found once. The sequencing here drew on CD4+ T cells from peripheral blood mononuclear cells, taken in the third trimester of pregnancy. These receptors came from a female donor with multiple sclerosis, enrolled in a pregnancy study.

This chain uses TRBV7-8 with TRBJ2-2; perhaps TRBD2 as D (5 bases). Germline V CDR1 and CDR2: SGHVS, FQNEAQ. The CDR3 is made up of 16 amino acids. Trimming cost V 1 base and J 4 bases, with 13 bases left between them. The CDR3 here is CASSLGTLRGTGELFF. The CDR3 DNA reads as TGTGCCAGCAGCTTAGGCACTCTCCGGGGCACCGGGGAGCTGTTTTTT.

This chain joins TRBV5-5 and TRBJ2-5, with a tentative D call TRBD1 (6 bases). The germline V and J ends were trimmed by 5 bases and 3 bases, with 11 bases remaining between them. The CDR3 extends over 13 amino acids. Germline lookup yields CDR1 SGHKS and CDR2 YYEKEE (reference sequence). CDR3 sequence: CASSYWTEETQYF. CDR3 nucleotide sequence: TGTGCCAGCAGTTATTGGACAGAAGAGACCCAGTACTTC.

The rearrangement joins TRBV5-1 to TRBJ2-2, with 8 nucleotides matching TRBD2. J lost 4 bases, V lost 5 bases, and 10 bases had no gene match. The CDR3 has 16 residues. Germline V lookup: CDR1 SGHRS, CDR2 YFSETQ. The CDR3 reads CASSQSGSRSTGELFF. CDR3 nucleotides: TGCGCCAGCAGTCAAAGCGGGAGTAGGAGCACCGGGGAGCTGTTTTTT.

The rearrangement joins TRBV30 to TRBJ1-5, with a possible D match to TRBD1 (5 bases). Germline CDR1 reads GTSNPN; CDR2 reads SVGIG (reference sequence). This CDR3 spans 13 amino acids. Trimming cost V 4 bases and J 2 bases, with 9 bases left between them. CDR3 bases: TGTGCCTGGAATTCGGGGGGCAATCAGCCCCAGCATTTT. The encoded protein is CAWNSGGNQPQHF. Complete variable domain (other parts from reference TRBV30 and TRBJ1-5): SQTIHQWPATLVQPVGSPLSLECTVEGTSNPNLYWYRQAAGRGLQLLFYSVGIGQISSEVPQNLSASRPQDRQFILSSKKLLLSDSGFYLCAWNSGGNQPQHFGDGTRLSIL.

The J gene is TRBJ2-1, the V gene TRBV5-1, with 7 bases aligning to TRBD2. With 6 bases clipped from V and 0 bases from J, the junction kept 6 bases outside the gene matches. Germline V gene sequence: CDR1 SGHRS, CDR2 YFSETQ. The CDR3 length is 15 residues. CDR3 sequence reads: CASTLGGISYNEQFF. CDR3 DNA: TGCGCCAGCACCCTGGGAGGGATCTCCTACAATGAGCAGTTCTTC.

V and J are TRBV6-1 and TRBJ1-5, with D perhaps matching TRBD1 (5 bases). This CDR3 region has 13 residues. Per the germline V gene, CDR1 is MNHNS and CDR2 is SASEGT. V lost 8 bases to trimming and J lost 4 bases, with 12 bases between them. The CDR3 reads CASVVQANQPQHF. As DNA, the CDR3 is TGTGCCAGCGTCGTACAGGCTAATCAGCCCCAGCATTTT.

The CDR3 region is CASSKGDRSFYEQYF. The CDR3 DNA reads as TGTGCCAGCAGCAAGGGGGACAGATCCTTTTACGAGCAGTACTTC. The chain couples TRBV9 to TRBJ2-7; 7 positions agree with TRBD1. Trimming cost V 4 bases and J 4 bases; bases outside gene matches: 11. The CDR3 is 15 residues long. Germline CDR1 is SGDLS and CDR2 is YYNGEE.

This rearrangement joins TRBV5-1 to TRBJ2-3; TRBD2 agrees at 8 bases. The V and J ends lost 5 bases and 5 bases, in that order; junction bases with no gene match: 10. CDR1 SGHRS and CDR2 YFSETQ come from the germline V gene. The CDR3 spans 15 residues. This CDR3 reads CASRSSGVGGDTQYF. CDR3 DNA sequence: TGCGCCAGCAGAAGTAGCGGGGTCGGGGGAGATACGCAGTATTTT. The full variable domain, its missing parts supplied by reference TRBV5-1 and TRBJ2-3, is KAGVTQTPRYLIKTRGQQVTLSCSPISGHRSVSWYQQTPGQGLQFLFEYFSETQRNKGNFPGRFSGRQFSNSRSEMNVSTLELGDSALYLCASRSSGVGGDTQYFGPGTRLTVL.

This chain's CDR3 is CASSLGGGGDPNYGYTF. The DNA for the CDR3 is TGTGCCAGCAGCTTAGGGGGCGGGGGCGATCCTAACTATGGCTACACCTTC. This chain links TRBV7-9 with TRBJ1-2; TRBD1 is a possible D gene (6 bases). V shed 1 base and J shed 0 bases, with 15 bases lying between them. Germline loops: CDR1 SEHNR, CDR2 FQNEAQ (reference sequence). The CDR3 runs to 17 residues.

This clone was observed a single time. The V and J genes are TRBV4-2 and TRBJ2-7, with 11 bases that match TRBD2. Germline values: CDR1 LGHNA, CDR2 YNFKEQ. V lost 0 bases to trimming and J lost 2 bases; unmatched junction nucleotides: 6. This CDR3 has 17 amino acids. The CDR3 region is CASSQDTLAGVPYEQYF. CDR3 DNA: TGTGCCAGCAGCCAAGATACACTAGCGGGAGTCCCCTACGAGCAGTACTTC.